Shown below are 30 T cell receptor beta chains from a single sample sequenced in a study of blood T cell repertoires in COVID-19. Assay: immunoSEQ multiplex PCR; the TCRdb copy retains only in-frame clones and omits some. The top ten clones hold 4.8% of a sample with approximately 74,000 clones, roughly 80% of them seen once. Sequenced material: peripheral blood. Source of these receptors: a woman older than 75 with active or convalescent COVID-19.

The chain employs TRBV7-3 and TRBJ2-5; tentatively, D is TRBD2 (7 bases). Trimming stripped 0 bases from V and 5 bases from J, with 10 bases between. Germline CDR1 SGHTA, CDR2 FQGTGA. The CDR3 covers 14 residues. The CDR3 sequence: CASSLTGGAETQYF. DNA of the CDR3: TGTGCCAGCAGCTTAACAGGGGGGGCGGAGACCCAGTACTTC.

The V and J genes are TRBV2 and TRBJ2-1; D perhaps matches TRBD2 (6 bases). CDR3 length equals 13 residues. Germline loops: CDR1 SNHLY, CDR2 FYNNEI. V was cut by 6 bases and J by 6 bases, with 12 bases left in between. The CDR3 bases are TGTGCCAGCAGGGAGGGATTTAGCAATGAGCAGTTCTTC. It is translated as CASREGFSNEQFF. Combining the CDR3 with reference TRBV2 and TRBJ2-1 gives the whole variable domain EPEVTQTPSHQVTQMGQEVILRCVPISNHLYFYWYRQILGQKVEFLVSFYNNEISEKSEIFDDQFSVERPDGSNFTLKIRSTKLEDSAMYFCASREGFSNEQFFGPGTRLTVL.

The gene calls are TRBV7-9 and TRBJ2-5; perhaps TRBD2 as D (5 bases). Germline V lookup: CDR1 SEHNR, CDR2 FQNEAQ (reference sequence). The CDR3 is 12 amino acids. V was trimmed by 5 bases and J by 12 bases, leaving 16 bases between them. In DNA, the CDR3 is TGTGCCAGCAGCCCCCAGGTTGGGAGCGAGTACTTC. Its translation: CASSPQVGSEYF.

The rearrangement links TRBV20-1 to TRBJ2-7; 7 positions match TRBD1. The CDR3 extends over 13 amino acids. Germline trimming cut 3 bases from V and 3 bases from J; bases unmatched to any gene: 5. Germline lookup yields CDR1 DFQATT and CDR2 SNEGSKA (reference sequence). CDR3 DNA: TGCAGTGCTAGTCGCCCAGGGGGCTACGAGCAGTACTTC. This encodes CSASRPGGYEQYF.

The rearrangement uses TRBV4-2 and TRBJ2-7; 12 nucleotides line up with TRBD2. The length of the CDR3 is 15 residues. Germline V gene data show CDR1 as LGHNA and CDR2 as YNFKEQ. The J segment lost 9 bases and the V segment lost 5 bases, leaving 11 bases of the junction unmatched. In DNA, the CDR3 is TGTGCCAGCAGCTCCCGACTAGCGGGGGAACCCCGGCAGTACTTC. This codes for CASSSRLAGEPRQYF.

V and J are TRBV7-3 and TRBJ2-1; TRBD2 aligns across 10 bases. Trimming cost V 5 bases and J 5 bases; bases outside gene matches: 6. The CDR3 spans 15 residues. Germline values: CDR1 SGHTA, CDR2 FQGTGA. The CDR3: CASSPTSGANNEQFF. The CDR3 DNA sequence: TGTGCCAGCAGCCCAACTAGCGGGGCTAACAATGAGCAGTTCTTC.

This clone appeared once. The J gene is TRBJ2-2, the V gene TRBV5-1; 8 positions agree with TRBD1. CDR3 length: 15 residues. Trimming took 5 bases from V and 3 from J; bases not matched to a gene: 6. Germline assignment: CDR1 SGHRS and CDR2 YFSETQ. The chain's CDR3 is CASSPDRAHTGELFF. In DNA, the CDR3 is TGCGCCAGCAGTCCGGACAGGGCCCACACCGGGGAGCTGTTTTTT.

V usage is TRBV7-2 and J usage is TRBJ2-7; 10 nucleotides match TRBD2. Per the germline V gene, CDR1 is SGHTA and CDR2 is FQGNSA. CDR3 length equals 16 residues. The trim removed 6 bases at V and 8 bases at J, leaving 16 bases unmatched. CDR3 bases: TGTGCCAGCAGTACCCCCCCGTATAGCGGGAGGTTTAAGCAGTACTTC. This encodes CASSTPPYSGRFKQYF.

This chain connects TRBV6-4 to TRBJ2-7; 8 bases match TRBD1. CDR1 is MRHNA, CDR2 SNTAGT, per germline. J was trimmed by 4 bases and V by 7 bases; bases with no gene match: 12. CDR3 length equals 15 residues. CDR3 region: CASTRAGGCSYEQYF. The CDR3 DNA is TGTGCCAGCACTCGGGCAGGGGGCTGCTCGTACGAGCAGTACTTC.

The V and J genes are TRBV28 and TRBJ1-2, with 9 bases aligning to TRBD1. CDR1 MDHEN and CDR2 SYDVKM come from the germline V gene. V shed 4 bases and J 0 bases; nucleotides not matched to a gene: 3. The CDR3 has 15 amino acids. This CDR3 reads CASSSQGAPNYGYTF. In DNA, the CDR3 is TGTGCCAGCAGTTCACAGGGGGCGCCTAACTATGGCTACACCTTC.

CDR3 DNA: TGCGCCAGCAGTCACCCCGGGACAGCTCCCTGGGACAATCAGCCCCAGCATTTT. Encoded protein: CASSHPGTAPWDNQPQHF. The chain combines TRBV23-1 with TRBJ1-5, with 7 bases lining up with TRBD1. TRBV23-1 is noted as an ORF with a role that remains uncertain. V was pared by 3 bases and J by 3 bases, with 14 bases of the junction left unmatched. The CDR3 extends over 18 amino acids.

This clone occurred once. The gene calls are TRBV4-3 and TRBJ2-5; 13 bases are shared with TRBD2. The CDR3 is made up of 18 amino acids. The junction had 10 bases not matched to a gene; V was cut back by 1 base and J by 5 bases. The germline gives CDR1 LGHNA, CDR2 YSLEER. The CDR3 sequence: CASSQGVELAGGGETQYF. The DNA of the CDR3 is TGCGCCAGCAGCCAAGGGGTGGAACTAGCGGGAGGGGGGGAGACCCAGTACTTC.

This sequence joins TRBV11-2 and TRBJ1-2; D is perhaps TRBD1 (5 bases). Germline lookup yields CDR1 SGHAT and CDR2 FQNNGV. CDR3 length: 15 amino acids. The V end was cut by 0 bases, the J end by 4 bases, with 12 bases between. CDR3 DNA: TGTGCCAGCAGCTTAGACAGGGCGGTTTTCTATGGCTACACCTTC. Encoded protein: CASSLDRAVFYGYTF.

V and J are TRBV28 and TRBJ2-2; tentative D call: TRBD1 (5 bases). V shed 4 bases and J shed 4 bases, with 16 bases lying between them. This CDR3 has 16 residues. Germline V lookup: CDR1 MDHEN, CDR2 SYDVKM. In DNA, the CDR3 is TGTGCCAGCAGTTACCAGGGTCCCCCACGCACCGGGGAGCTGTTTTTT. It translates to CASSYQGPPRTGELFF.

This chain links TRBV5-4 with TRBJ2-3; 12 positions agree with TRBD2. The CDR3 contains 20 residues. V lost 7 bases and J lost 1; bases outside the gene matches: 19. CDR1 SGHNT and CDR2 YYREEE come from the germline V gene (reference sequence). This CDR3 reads CASFSLILAGGPDRTDTQYF. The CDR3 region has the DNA TGTGCCAGCTTCTCTCTAATCCTAGCGGGAGGGCCTGATCGCACAGATACGCAGTATTTT.

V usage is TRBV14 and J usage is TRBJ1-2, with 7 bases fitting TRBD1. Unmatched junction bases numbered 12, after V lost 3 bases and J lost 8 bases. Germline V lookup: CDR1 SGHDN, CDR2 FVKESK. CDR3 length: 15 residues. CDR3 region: CASSQTQGGRDGYTF. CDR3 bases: TGTGCCAGCAGCCAGACGCAGGGGGGTAGGGACGGCTACACCTTC. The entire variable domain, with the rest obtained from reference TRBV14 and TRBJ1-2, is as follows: EAGVTQFPSHSVIEKGQTVTLRCDPISGHDNLYWYRRVMGKEIKFLLHFVKESKQDESGMPNNRFLAERTGGTYSTLKVQPAELEDSGVYFCASSQTQGGRDGYTFGSGTRLTVV.

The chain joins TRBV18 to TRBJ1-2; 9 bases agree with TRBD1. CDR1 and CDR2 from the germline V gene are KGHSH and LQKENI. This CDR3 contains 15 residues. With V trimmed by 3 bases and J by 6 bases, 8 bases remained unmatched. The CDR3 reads CASSPLQGASNGYTF. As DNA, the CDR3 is TGTGCCAGCTCACCCTTACAGGGGGCTTCGAATGGCTACACCTTC.

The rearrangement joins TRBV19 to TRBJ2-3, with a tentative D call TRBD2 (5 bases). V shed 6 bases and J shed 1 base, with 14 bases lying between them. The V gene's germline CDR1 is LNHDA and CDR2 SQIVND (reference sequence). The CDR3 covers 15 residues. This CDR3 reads CASSRGGPRTDTQYF. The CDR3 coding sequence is TGTGCCAGTAGCCGAGGAGGCCCCCGCACAGATACGCAGTATTTT.

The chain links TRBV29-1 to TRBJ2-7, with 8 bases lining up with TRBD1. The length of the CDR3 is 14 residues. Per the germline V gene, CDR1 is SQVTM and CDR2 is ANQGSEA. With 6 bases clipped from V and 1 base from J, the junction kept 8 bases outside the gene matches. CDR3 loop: CSVSGTGNSYEQYF. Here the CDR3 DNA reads TGCAGCGTGTCCGGGACAGGCAATTCCTACGAGCAGTACTTC.

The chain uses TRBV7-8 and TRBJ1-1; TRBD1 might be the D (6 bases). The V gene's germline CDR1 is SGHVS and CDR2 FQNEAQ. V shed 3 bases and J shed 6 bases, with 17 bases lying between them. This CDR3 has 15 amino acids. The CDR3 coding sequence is TGTGCCAGCAGCTTCTCGCACGGAACAGGGTCTGAAGCTTTCTTT. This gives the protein CASSFSHGTGSEAFF.

In nucleotides, the CDR3 is TGTGCCAGCAGCTTGAAGCTAGCGGGAATCACCGGGGAGCTGTTTTTT. This codes for CASSLKLAGITGELFF. The V call is TRBV5-4, the J call TRBJ2-2; 9 positions match TRBD2. CDR3 length: 16 amino acids. Germline V gives CDR1 SGHNT, CDR2 YYREEE (reference sequence). After removal of 1 base from V and 4 bases from J, the junction contained 5 bases not matched to a gene.

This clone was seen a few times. The chain's CDR3 is CASSEDSRGINTIYF. The CDR3 region has the DNA TGTGCCAGCAGTGAGGATTCCAGGGGCATAAACACCATATATTTT. The chain recombines TRBV6-1 with TRBJ1-3; D is possibly TRBD1 (6 bases). V shed 3 bases and J shed 6 bases, with 15 bases lying between them. The CDR3 runs 15 residues. The germline V gene has CDR1 MNHNS and CDR2 SASEGT.

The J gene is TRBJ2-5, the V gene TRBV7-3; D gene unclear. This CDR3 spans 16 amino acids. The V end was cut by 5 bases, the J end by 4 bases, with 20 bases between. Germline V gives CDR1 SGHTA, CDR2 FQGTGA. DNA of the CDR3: TGTGCCAGCAGCCTAGGCCCCAGCGTCTCACGAGAGACCCAGTACTTC. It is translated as CASSLGPSVSRETQYF.

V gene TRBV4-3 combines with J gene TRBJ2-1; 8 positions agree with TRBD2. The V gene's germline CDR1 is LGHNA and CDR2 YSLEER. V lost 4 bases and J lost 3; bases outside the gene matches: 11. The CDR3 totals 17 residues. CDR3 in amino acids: CASSPNEFREGYNEQFF. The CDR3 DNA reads TGCGCCAGCAGCCCTAATGAATTCCGGGAGGGCTACAATGAGCAGTTCTTC.

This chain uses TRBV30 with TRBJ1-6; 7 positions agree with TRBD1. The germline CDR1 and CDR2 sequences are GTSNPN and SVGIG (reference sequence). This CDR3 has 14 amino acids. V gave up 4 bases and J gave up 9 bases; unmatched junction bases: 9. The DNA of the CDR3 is TGTGCCTGGACTCGGGACAGCTTGCCTTCACCCCTCCACTTT. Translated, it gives CAWTRDSLPSPLHF.

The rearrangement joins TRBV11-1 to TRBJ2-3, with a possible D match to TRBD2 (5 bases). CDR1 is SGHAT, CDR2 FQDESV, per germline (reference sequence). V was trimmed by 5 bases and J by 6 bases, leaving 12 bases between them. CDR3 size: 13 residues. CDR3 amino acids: CASSRFPGDTQYF. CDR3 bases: TGTGCCAGCAGCCGGTTCCCGGGGGATACGCAGTATTTT.

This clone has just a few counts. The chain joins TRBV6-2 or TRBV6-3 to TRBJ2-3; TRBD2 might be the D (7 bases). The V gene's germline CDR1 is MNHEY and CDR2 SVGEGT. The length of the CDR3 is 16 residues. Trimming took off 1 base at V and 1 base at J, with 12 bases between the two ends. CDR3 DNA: TGTGCCAGCAGTTACTTCCCGGGGGGCCGCACAGATACGCAGTATTTT. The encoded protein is CASSYFPGGRTDTQYF.

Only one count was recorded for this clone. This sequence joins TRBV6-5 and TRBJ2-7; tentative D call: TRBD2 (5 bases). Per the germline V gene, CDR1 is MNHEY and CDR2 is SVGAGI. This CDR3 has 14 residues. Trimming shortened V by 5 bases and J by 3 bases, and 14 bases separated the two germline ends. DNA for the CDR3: TGTGCCAGCAGTCCTACTAGTAGCTTCTACGAGCAGTACTTC. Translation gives CASSPTSSFYEQYF.

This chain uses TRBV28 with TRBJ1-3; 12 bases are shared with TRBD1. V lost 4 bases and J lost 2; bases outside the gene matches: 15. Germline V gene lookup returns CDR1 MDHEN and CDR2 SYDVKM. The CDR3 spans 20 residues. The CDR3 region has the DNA TGTGCCAGCAGTTCGCCGCCGGGACAGGGGGCAGGGGGTACTGGAAACACCATATATTTT. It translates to CASSSPPGQGAGGTGNTIYF.

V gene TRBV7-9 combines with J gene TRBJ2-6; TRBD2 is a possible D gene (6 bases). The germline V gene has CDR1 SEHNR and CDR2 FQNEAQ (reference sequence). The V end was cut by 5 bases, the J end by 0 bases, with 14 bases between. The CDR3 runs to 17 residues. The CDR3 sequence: CASSEGRGGSGANVLTF. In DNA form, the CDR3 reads TGTGCCAGCAGCGAAGGGCGGGGCGGCTCTGGGGCCAACGTCCTGACTTTC. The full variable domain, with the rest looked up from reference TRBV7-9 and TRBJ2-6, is DTGVSQNPRHKITKRGQNVTFRCDPISEHNRLYWYRQTLGQGPEFLTYFQNEAQLEKSRLLSDRFSAERPKGSFSTLEIQRTEQGDSAMYLCASSEGRGGSGANVLTFGAGSRLTVL.